This TCR beta chain was recorded in a study of CD8 T cells in ankylosing spondylitis. Findings and caveats of the study: Apparently characteristic of ankylosing spondylitis blood was a TCR beta motif (about 8 highly homologous variants).

On this clonotype itself: Antigen: not known.

Library preparation for TCR beta used quantitative 5'-RACE with molecular barcodes. TCRdb ran MiXCR on the 5' RACE reads and lists one entry per CDR3 protein. The sample lists about 390,000 distinct CDR3 sequences, about a fifth seen once, with around 17% in the top ten. The trim removed 7 bases at V and 7 bases at J, leaving 8 bases unmatched. This CDR3 is 14 amino acids long. CDR1 is SGHTA, CDR2 FQGNSA, per germline. The TCR comes from a male donor with ankylosing spondylitis. V is TRBV7-2 and J is TRBJ2-7; 12 positions match TRBD2. The sequenced sample was blood, either unsorted or a sorted T cell fraction (not recorded which). CDR3 sequence (DNA): TGTGCCAGCAAGCTAGCGGGAGGGCCGGGGGAGCAGTACTTC. It encodes CASKLAGGPGEQYF.